This paragraph covers one T cell receptor beta chain sequence. Per the original methods: Reference gene primer amplification gave estimated nucleated cell counts. Sequencing used immunoSEQ multiplex PCR; TCRdb keeps in-frame clones, though not all of them. V and J calls and clone size follow that table, whereas D and trimming were derived from the DNA. The table has around 70,000 clones, approximately 78% seen once; the top ten hold around 5%. The CDR3 has 15 amino acids. Germline-derived CDR1 and CDR2 are SGHVS and FQNEAQ. Germline trimming cut 1 base from V and 7 bases from J; bases unmatched to any gene: 4. This record comes from a study of blood T cell repertoires in COVID-19. On the study more broadly: Acute-phase and convalescent COVID-19 samples originated in the United States, Italy and Spain. Sample material is recorded as cDNA or gDNA derived from T cells, B-cell-depleted T cells, or PBMCs.

The sample taken for sequencing was peripheral blood. The V gene is TRBV7-8, the J gene TRBJ1-6; the match to TRBD1 covers 7 bases. The clonotype comes from an elderly woman with active or convalescent COVID-19. The CDR3 spells CASSLDGTENSPLHF. CDR3 coding DNA: TGTGCCAGCAGCTTAGATGGGACAGAGAATTCACCCCTCCACTTT.